These 6 T cell receptor beta chains came from one sample sequenced in a study of T cells in Graves' hyperthyroidism and ophthalmopathy (dated by TCRdb to between 2018 and 2021). Libraries were built with multiplex PCR. TCRdb shows the sequencer as Illumina HiSeq 2000. Amplification of TCR beta CDR3 regions was carried out from RNA transcripts. A first-round RT-PCR of the TCR CDR3 used the HTBI primer set with the Qiagen OneStep RT-PCR kit. In-frame beta chains were kept once TCRdb had trimmed the public reads at Q25 with fastp and called clones with MiXCR. Duplicate CDR3 protein sequences are folded into a single record with the most common DNA and genes. This sample lists hundreds of thousands of distinct CDR3 sequences; roughly 14% were detected once. Clones ranked in the top ten supply approximately 13% of the sample. Material for sequencing was blood. These receptors originate from a man aged 18 to 30 with Graves' ophthalmopathy.

By share of the sample, this clonotype is medium-sized. V usage is TRBV18 and J usage is TRBJ1-2, with D unclear. V was cut by 3 bases and J by 4 bases, with 6 bases left in between. Looked up from germline, CDR1 is KGHSH and CDR2 is LQKENI. The CDR3 contains 12 residues. CDR3 coding DNA: TGTGCCAGCTCACCTGGGCCCTATGGCTACACCTTC. Amino acid sequence: CASSPGPYGYTF.

J is TRBJ1-1 and V is TRBV7-3; TRBD1 aligns across 7 bases. Germline V gene data show CDR1 as SGHTA and CDR2 as FQGTGA. Unmatched junction bases numbered 13, after V lost 5 bases and J lost 4 bases. CDR3 length: 16 residues. CDR3 sequence: CASSPTRGSTGTEAFF. CDR3 nucleotide sequence: TGTGCCAGCAGCCCAACCAGGGGGTCTACGGGCACTGAAGCTTTCTTT.

This clonotype was recorded a few times. The V gene is TRBV6-6, the J gene TRBJ1-4; a weak D match, TRBD1 (6 bases). Looked up from germline, CDR1 is MNHNY and CDR2 is SVGAGI (reference sequence). The CDR3 consists of 14 residues. The V gene lost 0 bases and the J gene lost 11 bases, with 13 bases spanning the gap. CDR3 nucleotide sequence: TGTGCCAGCAGTTACTCGGGGGGCGCGGAGAAACTGTTTTTT. It codes for CASSYSGGAEKLFF.

This clonotype was found many times. The chain uses TRBV10-3 and TRBJ2-1; D may match TRBD1 or TRBD2 (5 bases each). Germline CDR1 and CDR2: ENHRY and SYGVKD. The CDR3 contains 13 residues. Trimming took 7 bases from V and 6 from J, leaving 13 bases between them. This chain's CDR3 is CAIKRDELNEQFF. DNA for the CDR3: TGTGCCATCAAACGGGACGAACTCAATGAGCAGTTCTTC.

This clonotype was recorded at least ten times. The chain links TRBV12-3 or TRBV12-4 to TRBJ1-2, with D tentatively TRBD1 (5 bases). The length of the CDR3 is 13 residues. Trimming removed 5 bases at V and 4 bases at J, with 11 bases between. In DNA form, the CDR3 reads TGTGCCAGCAGTCCAGGGATAGGCTATGGCTACACCTTC. Protein sequence: CASSPGIGYGYTF.

This clonotype was observed many times. V is TRBV11-3 and J is TRBJ2-2, with no clear D. The CDR3 consists of 18 residues. With 0 bases removed from V and 8 bases from J, the gap between germline ends came to 22 bases. Germline loops: CDR1 SGHNT, CDR2 YENEEA. CDR3 in amino acids: CASSLDLVGDTRSGELFF. CDR3 coding DNA: TGTGCCAGCAGCTTAGATCTCGTAGGTGACACACGGTCGGGGGAGCTGTTTTTT.